Below are 26 T cell receptor beta chains sequenced from a single sample in a study of early T cells in non-severe SARS-CoV-2 infection. TCRdb analysed the 5' RACE reads with MiXCR anew, one entry per CDR3 protein. The sample carries around 77,000 distinct CDR3 sequences, roughly a tenth recorded once. This sample comprised whole blood, obtained at baseline. The receptors derive from an adult who was a healthcare worker with PCR-confirmed SARS-CoV-2 infection or an uninfected control (not recorded which).

This clonotype was counted a few times. The rearrangement joins TRBV27 to TRBJ1-5; TRBD1 matches 9 bases. V trimming: 6 bases; J trimming: 4 bases; junction bases outside the gene matches: 7. This CDR3 region has 15 residues. CDR1 and CDR2 (germline): MNHEY, SMNVEV (reference sequence). The CDR3 DNA is TGTGCCAGCAGCCCAATGGGACAGGGTAATCAGCCCCAGCATTTT. This sequence encodes CASSPMGQGNQPQHF.

This clonotype was seen more than once but under ten times. The chain couples TRBV14 to TRBJ1-1; unclear D gene. V was shortened by 4 bases and J by 3 bases, with 15 bases between the two germline ends. Germline V gene sequence: CDR1 SGHDN, CDR2 FVKESK. This CDR3 has 15 residues. The CDR3 protein is CASSPFGPFDTEAFF. The CDR3 DNA reads as TGTGCCAGCAGCCCATTCGGACCATTCGACACTGAAGCTTTCTTT.

In its sample, this clonotype was seen a few times. The chain is built from TRBV29-1 and TRBJ2-4, with TRBD1 matching over 8 bases. The V gene end was trimmed by 6 bases and the J gene end by 7 bases; junction bases not matched to a gene: 2. The length of the CDR3 is 11 residues. The germline V gene has CDR1 SQVTM and CDR2 ANQGSEA. Here the CDR3 reads CSVDRGNIQYF. The CDR3 bases are TGCAGCGTCGACAGGGGTAACATTCAGTACTTC.

This clonotype was seen ten or more times. The chain uses TRBV27 and TRBJ2-3, with D unresolved. The CDR3 has 13 amino acids. Trimming removed 7 bases at V and 1 base at J, with 9 bases between. Looked up from germline, CDR1 is MNHEY and CDR2 is SMNVEV (reference sequence). DNA of the CDR3: TGTGCCAGCAAATTGGCCGGCACAGATACGCAGTATTTT. Translated, it gives CASKLAGTDTQYF.

This clonotype has at least ten counts. The V call is TRBV21-1, the J call TRBJ1-6; TRBD1 is the table's D call and was not checked against the DNA. TRBV21-1 is a known pseudogene. The CDR3 spans 13 residues. The chain's CDR3 is CATGKSYNSPLHF. The CDR3 region has the DNA TGTGCCACCGGGAAGTCCTATAATTCACCCCTCCACTTT.

The table lists this clonotype with a few counts. The chain employs TRBV7-8 and TRBJ2-2, with TRBD2 identical over 12 bases. Germline V gene data show CDR1 as SGHVS and CDR2 as FQNEAQ. This CDR3 region has 16 residues. The V and J ends lost 5 bases and 3 bases, in that order; junction bases with no gene match: 4. The CDR3 DNA is TGTGCCAGCAGCGTCACTAGCGGGGGGTACACCGGGGAGCTGTTTTTT. Its translation is CASSVTSGGYTGELFF.

This clonotype came up a few times. The chain uses TRBV7-8 and TRBJ2-3; 8 nucleotides match TRBD1. V trimming: 5 bases; J trimming: 3 bases; junction bases outside the gene matches: 7. Germline lookup yields CDR1 SGHVS and CDR2 FQNEAQ. CDR3 size: 15 residues. The DNA of the CDR3 is TGTGCCAGCAGCAGACGGACAGGGATAACAGATACGCAGTATTTT. Encoded protein: CASSRRTGITDTQYF.

The V call is TRBV29-1, the J call TRBJ2-5; 7 bases line up with TRBD1. The CDR3 consists of 11 residues. Germline-derived CDR1 and CDR2 are SQVTM and ANQGSEA. J lost 4 bases, V lost 6 bases, and 2 bases had no gene match. The DNA of the CDR3 is TGCAGCGTGCCAGGGGGAGAGACCCAGTACTTC. Protein product: CSVPGGETQYF.

This clonotype was counted ten times or more. The J gene is TRBJ2-2, the V gene TRBV7-6; D is tentatively TRBD1 or TRBD2 (6 bases each). Germline V gene lookup returns CDR1 SGHVS and CDR2 FNYEAQ. The CDR3 length is 12 residues. Trimming pared 9 bases from V and 4 bases from J, leaving 9 bases between. Here the CDR3 reads CASGGPTGELFF. CDR3 DNA: TGTGCCAGTGGGGGGCCCACCGGGGAGCTGTTTTTT. Based on the CDR3 plus reference TRBV7-6 and TRBJ2-2, the full variable domain is GAGVSQSPRYKVTKRGQDVALRCDPISGHVSLYWYRQALGQGPEFLTYFNYEAQQDKSGLPNDRFSAERPEGSISTLTIQRTEQRDSAMYRCASGGPTGELFFGEGSRLTVL.

The chain joins TRBV3-1 to TRBJ2-5; D gene uncertain. The CDR3 runs 15 residues. The germline V gene encodes CDR1 LGHDT and CDR2 YNNKEL (reference sequence). Trimming shortened V by 0 bases and J by 7 bases, and 15 bases separated the two germline ends. For the CDR3, the DNA is TGTGCCAGCAGCCAAGATGGGTCCGGATATCGGACCCAGTACTTC. Residues: CASSQDGSGYRTQYF.

The chain is built from TRBV30 and TRBJ2-7; D gene ambiguous. Trimming removed 3 bases at V and 5 bases at J, with 17 bases between. CDR1 is GTSNPN and CDR2 is SVGIG in the germline V gene (reference sequence). The CDR3 length is 14 residues. The CDR3, as DNA: TGTGCCTGGAGCGGGTCGAACCAAGGCAACGAGCAGTACTTC. Its translation: CAWSGSNQGNEQYF.

The V and J genes are TRBV12-3 or TRBV12-4 and TRBJ2-1, with 11 bases that match TRBD2. The CDR3 contains 15 residues. Trimming cost V 6 bases and J 7 bases; bases outside gene matches: 8. The CDR3, as DNA: TGTGCCAGCAGACAGACTAGCGGGGCCAGTAATGAGCAGTTCTTC. It is translated as CASRQTSGASNEQFF.

This clonotype was counted between two and nine times. The chain is built from TRBV11-2 and TRBJ2-3; TRBD2 agrees at 8 bases. CDR3 length equals 14 residues. J was trimmed by 6 bases and V by 2 bases; bases with no gene match: 4. Germline V CDR1 and CDR2: SGHAT, FQNNGV. CDR3 sequence (DNA): TGTGCCAGCAGCTTAAGCGGGGGAGGGGATACGCAGTATTTT. Its protein product is CASSLSGGGDTQYF.

The chain combines TRBV6-5 with TRBJ2-7; TRBD1 aligns across 11 bases. V was clipped by 6 bases and J by 2 bases; unmatched bases: 6. CDR3 size: 15 residues. Germline V gene data show CDR1 as MNHEY and CDR2 as SVGAGI. Here the CDR3 DNA reads TGTGCCAGCAGCTATGGACAGGGGGCTACCTACGAGCAGTACTTC. Protein sequence: CASSYGQGATYEQYF.

The chain is built from TRBV12-3 or TRBV12-4 and TRBJ2-1; 8 nucleotides line up with TRBD1. V lost 5 bases to trimming and J lost 0 bases; unmatched junction nucleotides: 3. There are 15 residues in the CDR3. CDR3 coding DNA: TGTGCCAGCAGTCCCGACAGGGGCTCCTACAATGAGCAGTTCTTC. It is translated as CASSPDRGSYNEQFF.

This clonotype was seen at least ten times. The V call is TRBV6-6, the J call TRBJ2-4, with 7 bases fitting TRBD1. CDR3 size: 12 residues. Germline-derived CDR1 and CDR2 are MNHNY and SVGAGI (reference sequence). Losses at the gene ends were 2 bases for V and 15 bases for J; bases not matched to a gene: 7. The CDR3 loop is CASSYEVAGGYF. In nucleotides, the CDR3 is TGTGCCAGCAGTTACGAGGTGGCAGGGGGGTACTTC.

The V and J genes are TRBV11-2 and TRBJ2-2, with D perhaps given as TRBD1 or TRBD2 (5 bases each). Germline CDR1 reads SGHAT; CDR2 reads FQNNGV. The V end was cut by 5 bases, the J end by 6 bases, with 10 bases between. CDR3 size: 13 residues. The CDR3 nucleotides are TGTGCCAGCAGCAGGGACGGGGCCGGGGAGCTGTTTTTT. Protein: CASSRDGAGELFF.

This clonotype was observed many times. The V call is TRBV6-5, the J call TRBJ2-3; no reliable D call. V was clipped by 0 bases and J by 0 bases, with 4 bases between them. Germline loops: CDR1 MNHEY, CDR2 SVGAGI. The CDR3 runs to 14 residues. CDR3 sequence: CASSYSRSTDTQYF. Written as DNA, the CDR3 is TGTGCCAGCAGTTACTCTAGGAGCACAGATACGCAGTATTTT.

This clonotype has more than one count but fewer than ten. The chain joins TRBV7-6 to TRBJ1-3; 9 nucleotides line up with TRBD1. The CDR3 has 15 residues. Per germline, CDR1 SGHVS and CDR2 FNYEAQ. Trimming cost V 5 bases and J 5 bases; bases outside gene matches: 7. CDR3 bases: TGTGCCAGCAGCCCCGGACAGGGGTTGAGAAACACCATATATTTT. Its protein is CASSPGQGLRNTIYF.

This clonotype turned up a few times. This chain links TRBV7-9 with TRBJ2-5; D gene unclear. Germline V lookup: CDR1 SEHNR, CDR2 FQNEAQ (reference sequence). This CDR3 has 13 residues. V lost 7 bases, J lost 4 bases, and 13 bases lay in between. CDR3 sequence reads: CASKRPNSETQYF. The CDR3 DNA follows: TGTGCCAGCAAACGCCCAAACTCAGAGACCCAGTACTTC.

The CDR3 bases are TGTGCCAGCTCACCACCCGGACAGAGCTACGAGCAGTACTTC. It yields the protein CASSPPGQSYEQYF. The rearrangement uses TRBV18 and TRBJ2-7; tentatively, D is TRBD1 (6 bases). The CDR3 totals 14 residues. The germline CDR1 and CDR2 sequences are KGHSH and LQKENI. V was trimmed by 0 bases and J by 3 bases, leaving 9 bases between them.

About this clonotype: One end of the junction varies from germline; a read error may be responsible. The genes are TRBV5-1 and TRBJ2-3, with 9 bases matching TRBD2. The CDR3 has 14 amino acids. Germline V gene sequence: CDR1 SGHRS, CDR2 YFSETQ. The CDR3 protein is CASSVGTSKDTQYF. DNA for the CDR3: TGCGCCAGCAGCGTCGGGACTAGCAAAGATACGCAGTATTTT.

This clonotype was seen many times. The CDR3 loop reads CASSLLAGRTDTQYF. The CDR3 DNA follows: TGCGCCAGCAGCCTACTAGCGGGGAGAACAGATACGCAGTATTTT. The J gene is TRBJ2-3, the V gene TRBV5-1; 10 bases align to TRBD2. Germline V lookup: CDR1 SGHRS, CDR2 YFSETQ. Losses at the gene ends were 4 bases for V and 3 bases for J; bases not matched to a gene: 5. This CDR3 region has 15 residues.

This clonotype was seen a handful of times. The V gene is TRBV4-1, the J gene TRBJ1-5; 7 nucleotides agree with TRBD1. V lost 1 base, J lost 2 bases, and 2 bases stayed unmatched. CDR3 size: 15 residues. The germline CDR1 and CDR2 sequences are MGHRA and YSYEKL. This CDR3 is CASSQVGQGNQPQHF. The CDR3 region has the DNA TGCGCCAGCAGCCAAGTCGGACAGGGCAATCAGCCCCAGCATTTT.

This clonotype turned up a few times. The chain has TRBV30 and TRBJ1-2, with TRBD1 matching over 7 bases. CDR3 length equals 12 residues. Per germline, CDR1 GTSNPN and CDR2 SVGIG (reference sequence). Trimming removed 7 bases from V and 4 bases from J; junction bases left unmatched: 6. Here the CDR3 reads CASGQRFYGYTF. CDR3 nucleotide sequence: TGTGCCTCGGGACAGAGATTCTATGGCTACACCTTC.

The genes are TRBV20-1 and TRBJ2-7, with 8 nucleotides matching TRBD2. The J segment lost 4 bases and the V segment lost 6 bases, leaving 8 bases of the junction unmatched. Looked up from germline, CDR1 is DFQATT and CDR2 is SNEGSKA (reference sequence). The CDR3 consists of 13 residues. The CDR3 DNA is TGCAGTGCCGGAGCGGGGGACGTTTACGAGCAGTACTTC. Translated, it gives CSAGAGDVYEQYF.